Below are 26 T cell receptor beta chains sequenced from a single sample in a study of long-term antiretroviral therapy in people with HIV. The assay used was immunoSEQ (version v3.0), run at survey level. TCRdb keeps only in-frame clones here, not all; method: immunoSEQ multiplex PCR. The profile shows 15,000 or so clones, over 75% of them singletons. The sequencing used unsorted PBMCs, collected 6.2 years after starting antiretroviral therapy. Source of these receptors: a man in his forties with HIV.

V and J are TRBV7-6 and TRBJ2-7; TRBD2 matches at 12 bases. The ends lost 5 bases at V and 0 bases at J; junction bases unmatched: 5. Germline lookup yields CDR1 SGHVS and CDR2 FNYEAQ. The CDR3 contains 16 residues. The CDR3 here is CASSDGLAGNSYEQYF. The CDR3 coding sequence is TGTGCCAGCAGCGACGGACTAGCGGGAAACTCCTACGAGCAGTACTTC.

The chain couples TRBV6-5 to TRBJ1-2; D possibly corresponds to TRBD1 (5 bases). CDR3 length: 14 amino acids. CDR1 MNHEY and CDR2 SVGAGI come from the germline V gene. V lost 0 bases and J lost 6, with 11 bases in between. The CDR3 DNA is TGTGCCAGCAGTTACTCGAATTCAGGGAATGGCTACACCTTC. It yields the protein CASSYSNSGNGYTF.

This chain links TRBV30 with TRBJ2-5, with 12 bases matching TRBD1. V was clipped by 3 bases and J by 1 base; unmatched bases: 6. The length of the CDR3 is 16 residues. The germline V gene encodes CDR1 GTSNPN and CDR2 SVGIG (reference sequence). CDR3: CAWRTGTGGSQETQYF. CDR3 coding DNA: TGTGCCTGGAGGACCGGGACAGGGGGCTCCCAAGAGACCCAGTACTTC.

The V gene is TRBV7-2, the J gene TRBJ2-2; D gene uncertain. Germline V lookup: CDR1 SGHTA, CDR2 FQGNSA. Between the trimmed V and J ends, which lost 5 bases and 5 bases, there was a span of 18 bases. The CDR3 loop spans 16 amino acids. The CDR3 DNA sequence: TGTGCCAGCAGCCCAGGACGAGGCTGGGTAACCGGGGAGCTGTTTTTT. Its protein is CASSPGRGWVTGELFF.

The chain has TRBV30 and TRBJ1-1; D possibly corresponds to TRBD1 (6 bases). Germline V lookup: CDR1 GTSNPN, CDR2 SVGIG (reference sequence). Trimming removed 5 bases at V and 7 bases at J, with 11 bases between. The CDR3 loop spans 11 amino acids. In nucleotides, the CDR3 is TGTGCCTGGCCCAGGGGAGGTGAAGCTTTCTTT. Protein product: CAWPRGGEAFF.

The chain has TRBV5-1 and TRBJ1-1; 7 bases agree with TRBD1. The V gene end was trimmed by 4 bases and the J gene end by 3 bases; junction bases not matched to a gene: 6. CDR1 and CDR2 from the germline V gene are SGHRS and YFSETQ. The CDR3 length is 14 residues. The CDR3 DNA follows: TGCGCCAGCAGCCCAGGGGGGAAAGACACTGAAGCTTTCTTT. Translation gives CASSPGGKDTEAFF.

The rearrangement links TRBV5-1 to TRBJ1-5; TRBD1 matches at 12 bases. Germline V gene sequence: CDR1 SGHRS, CDR2 YFSETQ. The CDR3 is 17 residues long. J gave up 2 bases and V 3 bases, and 6 bases lay outside the gene matches. The CDR3 spells CASSSGTGGSGNQPQHF. The CDR3 DNA reads TGCGCCAGCAGCTCCGGGACAGGGGGCAGCGGCAATCAGCCCCAGCATTTT.

The chain employs TRBV7-2 and TRBJ2-5, with 8 bases identical to TRBD2. Germline V gives CDR1 SGHTA, CDR2 FQGNSA. The CDR3 runs 16 residues. V was clipped by 1 base and J by 2 bases; unmatched bases: 6. DNA of the CDR3: TGTGCCAGCAGCTTAGTCCCCGGGGGGGGTCAAGAGACCCAGTACTTC. Its protein product is CASSLVPGGGQETQYF.

This clone was detected a few times. The CDR3 region is CASSPWTGGDNTQYF. In DNA, the CDR3 is TGTGCCAGCAGCCCCTGGACAGGGGGAGATAATACGCAGTATTTT. The rearrangement uses TRBV5-5 and TRBJ2-3; 10 bases line up with TRBD1. There are 15 residues in the CDR3. The V segment lost 4 bases and the J segment 7 bases; nucleotides outside the gene matches: 9. CDR1 is SGHKS, CDR2 YYEKEE, per germline (reference sequence).

On this clone: Germline and junction disagree at one end, which may indicate a read error. The rearrangement joins TRBV2 to TRBJ2-5; tentatively, D is TRBD2 (6 bases). There are 12 residues in the CDR3. Germline CDR1 SNHLY, CDR2 FYNNEI. The DNA for the CDR3 is TGTGCCAGCAGTGAAGCCGAGCGGGTCGAGGACTTC. Its translation is CASSEAERVEDF. Based on the CDR3 plus reference TRBV2 and TRBJ2-5, the full variable domain is EPEVTQTPSHQVTQMGQEVILRCVPISNHLYFYWYRQILGQKVEFLVSFYNNEISEKSEIFDDQFSVERPDGSNFTLKIRSTKLEDSAMYFCASSEAERVEDFGPGTRLLVL.

The rearrangement joins TRBV7-2 to TRBJ2-5, with TRBD2 identical over 10 bases. CDR1 is SGHTA, CDR2 FQGNSA, per germline. The CDR3 covers 16 residues. J lost 5 bases, V lost 4 bases, and 10 bases had no gene match. CDR3 sequence (DNA): TGTGCCAGCAGCTCATTAGCGGGAGGCTCCCAGGAGACCCAGTACTTC. This codes for CASSSLAGGSQETQYF.

Only a few counts were recorded for this clone. V and J are TRBV20-1 and TRBJ1-2; D gene uncertain. Germline CDR1 reads DFQATT; CDR2 reads SNEGSKA (reference sequence). The CDR3 is made up of 11 amino acids. V shed 3 bases and J shed 2 bases, with 4 bases lying between them. The CDR3 here is CSASHNYGYTF. DNA for the CDR3: TGCAGTGCTAGTCACAACTATGGCTACACCTTC.

This clone was seen only once. This sequence joins TRBV27 and TRBJ1-1; D is perhaps TRBD1 (5 bases). From germline, CDR1 is MNHEY and CDR2 SMNVEV (reference sequence). This CDR3 spans 14 amino acids. V lost 2 bases, J lost 5 bases, and 12 bases lay in between. The CDR3 coding sequence is TGTGCCAGCAGTTTAGGGCAGGGTCTAACTGAAGCTTTCTTT. Translation gives CASSLGQGLTEAFF.

The chain has TRBV4-3 and TRBJ2-7; 11 bases align to TRBD1. Germline CDR1 LGHNA, CDR2 YSLEER. The CDR3 consists of 16 residues. With V trimmed by 0 bases and J by 3 bases, 4 bases remained unmatched. CDR3 sequence: CASSQDGGTGGYEQYF. CDR3 in DNA: TGCGCCAGCAGCCAAGATGGCGGGACAGGGGGCTACGAGCAGTACTTC.

This chain joins TRBV10-3 and TRBJ2-7; D gene ambiguous. V dropped 0 bases and J dropped 7 bases, with 7 bases sitting between them. In germline, CDR1 is ENHRY, CDR2 SYGVKD. This CDR3 has 12 residues. As DNA, the CDR3 is TGTGCCATCAGTGAGTCGGGGTGGGAGCAGTACTTC. It encodes CAISESGWEQYF.

V is TRBV19 and J is TRBJ2-6; 8 positions match TRBD1. The CDR3 length is 15 residues. V trimming: 4 bases; J trimming: 4 bases; junction bases outside the gene matches: 3. Germline-derived CDR1 and CDR2 are LNHDA and SQIVND (reference sequence). CDR3 DNA: TGTGCCAGTAGTAGACAGGGGTACGGGGCCAACGTCCTGACTTTC. This gives the protein CASSRQGYGANVLTF.

The V call is TRBV9, the J call TRBJ2-1, with D possibly TRBD1 on 5 matching bases. The CDR3 loop spans 13 amino acids. Germline-derived CDR1 and CDR2 are SGDLS and YYNGEE. Deletions cut 2 bases from V and 7 bases from J, with 10 bases between. The DNA of the CDR3 is TGTGCCAGCAGCGTCTCCAGGGTAAATGAGCAGTTCTTC. Protein sequence: CASSVSRVNEQFF.

The V and J genes are TRBV5-6 and TRBJ2-5; D is perhaps TRBD1 (5 bases). V was clipped by 3 bases and J by 4 bases, with 13 bases between them. CDR3 length: 14 amino acids. CDR1 is SGHDT, CDR2 YYEEEE, per germline. CDR3 protein: CASSSDRAGETQYF. Written as DNA, the CDR3 is TGTGCCAGCAGCTCCGACAGAGCAGGAGAGACCCAGTACTTC.

This clone counts as large (0.1 to 1%). The rearrangement uses TRBV6-6 and TRBJ1-1; D is unclear. The CDR3 length is 11 residues. CDR1 is MNHNY, CDR2 SVGAGI, per germline (reference sequence). The V and J ends lost 4 bases and 1 base respectively, with 1 base between them. This chain's CDR3 is CASSSNTEAFF. The DNA of the CDR3 is TGTGCCAGCAGTTCGAACACTGAAGCTTTCTTT.

The chain combines TRBV4-2 with TRBJ2-1, with 16 positions matching TRBD2. J gave up 5 bases and V 4 bases, and 5 bases lay outside the gene matches. CDR1 LGHNA and CDR2 YNFKEQ come from the germline V gene. The CDR3 totals 17 residues. The CDR3 region has the DNA TGTGCCAGCAGCCCGGGACTAGCGGGAGGGCCAAACAATGAGCAGTTCTTC. It translates to CASSPGLAGGPNNEQFF.

J is TRBJ2-7 and V is TRBV7-8; TRBD2 matches 7 bases. Germline trimming cut 3 bases from V and 5 bases from J; bases unmatched to any gene: 4. This CDR3 spans 13 amino acids. Germline CDR1 is SGHVS and CDR2 is FQNEAQ. The CDR3 sequence: CASSFRTRNEQYF. The CDR3 nucleotides read TGTGCCAGCAGCTTCAGGACTAGGAACGAGCAGTACTTC.

V usage is TRBV27 and J usage is TRBJ2-7; D might be TRBD1 (5 bases). V was cut by 2 bases and J by 5 bases, with 10 bases left in between. CDR1 and CDR2 (germline): MNHEY, SMNVEV (reference sequence). The CDR3 is made up of 13 amino acids. The CDR3 bases are TGTGCCAGCAGTTTAAGATCCAGGGACGAGCAGTACTTC. This gives the protein CASSLRSRDEQYF.

This clone was recorded once. This chain links TRBV4-1 with TRBJ1-4; TRBD1 matches 7 bases. With V trimmed by 1 base and J by 7 bases, 9 bases remained unmatched. Per germline, CDR1 MGHRA and CDR2 YSYEKL. The CDR3 is 16 amino acids. CDR3 DNA: TGCGCCAGCAGCCAAGTAACCCAGGGGGGTGCTGAAAAACTGTTTTTT. It encodes CASSQVTQGGAEKLFF.

This sequence joins TRBV7-8 and TRBJ1-1; no clear D gene. Germline V gene data show CDR1 as SGHVS and CDR2 as FQNEAQ. The CDR3 runs to 14 residues. Trimming left V 3 bases short and J 2 bases short, with 10 bases between. The CDR3 sequence is CASSFISENTEAFF. The CDR3 nucleotides read TGTGCCAGCAGCTTCATTTCAGAAAACACTGAAGCTTTCTTT.

The gene calls are TRBV7-9 and TRBJ2-1, with 11 bases matching TRBD2. The CDR3 length is 15 residues. Germline V CDR1 and CDR2: SEHNR, FQNEAQ (reference sequence). The V segment lost 6 bases and the J segment 10 bases; nucleotides outside the gene matches: 11. CDR3 region: CASSRLAGTIREQFF. Here the CDR3 DNA reads TGTGCCAGCAGTAGACTAGCGGGGACAATTAGGGAGCAGTTCTTC. Variable domain in full (rest from reference TRBV7-9 and TRBJ2-1): DTGVSQNPRHKITKRGQNVTFRCDPISEHNRLYWYRQTLGQGPEFLTYFQNEAQLEKSRLLSDRFSAERPKGSFSTLEIQRTEQGDSAMYLCASSRLAGTIREQFFGPGTRLTVL.

The gene calls are TRBV28 and TRBJ2-3; 7 positions match TRBD1. Germline V gene lookup returns CDR1 MDHEN and CDR2 SYDVKM. The CDR3 runs to 14 residues. Trimming at V came to 6 bases and at J to 6 bases, leaving 9 bases not matched to a gene. This CDR3 is CASSITGVVDTQYF. As DNA, the CDR3 is TGTGCCAGCAGCATAACAGGGGTGGTGGATACGCAGTATTTT.